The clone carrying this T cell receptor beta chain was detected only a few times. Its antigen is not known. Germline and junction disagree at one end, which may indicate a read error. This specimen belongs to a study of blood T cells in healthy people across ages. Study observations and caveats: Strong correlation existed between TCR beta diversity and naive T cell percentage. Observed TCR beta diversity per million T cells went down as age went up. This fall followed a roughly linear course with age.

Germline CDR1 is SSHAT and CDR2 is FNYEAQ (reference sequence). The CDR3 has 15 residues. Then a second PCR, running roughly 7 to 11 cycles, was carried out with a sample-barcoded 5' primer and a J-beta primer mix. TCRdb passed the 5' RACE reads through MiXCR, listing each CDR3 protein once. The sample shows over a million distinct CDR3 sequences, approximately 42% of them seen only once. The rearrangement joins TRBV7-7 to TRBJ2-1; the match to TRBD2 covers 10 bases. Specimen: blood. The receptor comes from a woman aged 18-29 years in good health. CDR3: CASSSGTSEINEQFF. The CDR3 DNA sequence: TGTGCTAGCAGCTCCGGGACTAGCGAAATCAATGAGCAGTTCTTC. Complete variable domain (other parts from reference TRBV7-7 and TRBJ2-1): GAGVSQSPRYKVTKRGQDVTLRCDPISSHATLYWYQQALGQGPEFLTYFNYEAQPDKSGLPSDRFSAERPEGSISTLTIQRTEQRDSAMYRCASSSGTSEINEQFFGPGTRLTVL.